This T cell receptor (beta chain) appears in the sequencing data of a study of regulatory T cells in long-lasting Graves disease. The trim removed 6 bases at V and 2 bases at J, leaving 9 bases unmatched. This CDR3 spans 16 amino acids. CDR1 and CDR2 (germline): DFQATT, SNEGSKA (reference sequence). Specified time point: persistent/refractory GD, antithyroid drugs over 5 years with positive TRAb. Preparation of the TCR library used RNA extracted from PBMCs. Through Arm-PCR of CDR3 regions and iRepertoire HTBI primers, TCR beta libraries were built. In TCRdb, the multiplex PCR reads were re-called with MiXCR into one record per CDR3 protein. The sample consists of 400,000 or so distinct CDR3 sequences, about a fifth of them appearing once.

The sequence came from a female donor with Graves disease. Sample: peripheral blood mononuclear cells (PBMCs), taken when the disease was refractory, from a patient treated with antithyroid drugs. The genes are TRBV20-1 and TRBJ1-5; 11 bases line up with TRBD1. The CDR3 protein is CSARTGGRIGNQPQHF. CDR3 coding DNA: TGCAGTGCCAGGACAGGGGGCAGAATAGGCAATCAGCCCCAGCATTTT.